This T cell receptor (beta chain) originates from a study of OX40 agonist ivuxolimab in advanced cancers. General study points: Clonal expansion in partial responders at 0.1-3.0 mg/kg ranked among the lowest.

Germline V gives CDR1 SGHVS, CDR2 FNYEAQ. There are 15 residues in the CDR3. V lost 1 base, J lost 4 bases, and 10 bases lay in between. TCRdb keeps only in-frame clones here, not all; method: immunoSEQ multiplex PCR. The table records 70,000 to 95,000 clones, 90% to 95% of them present only once. A remark on this clone: Its antigen remains unidentified.

Sequenced here: CD4+ or CD8+ T cells sorted from blood, sampled in a trial of the OX40 agonist ivuxolimab. The chain recombines TRBV7-6 with TRBJ1-4, with no clear D. This clonotype was obtained from an adult with an advanced solid tumor such as melanoma, head and neck, liver or kidney cancer. DNA for the CDR3: TGTGCCAGCAGCTTAGAACGTCGCATTAATGAAAAACTGTTTTTT. Its translation is CASSLERRINEKLFF.